Sequencing of this T cell receptor (beta chain) was carried out in a study of blood T cell repertoires in COVID-19. Study summary: Whether acute or convalescent, the COVID-19 samples came from the United States, Italy and Spain. In each case, the material was cDNA or gDNA derived from T cells, B-cell-depleted T cells, or PBMCs.

Under the authors' procedure: Estimation of nucleated cell counts was performed using reference gene primer amplification. Clones were sequenced by immunoSEQ multiplex PCR, and TCRdb holds only the in-frame ones, with some missing. From that table come the V and J calls and clone size; the DNA was used to work out D and trimming. The sample has around 46,000 clones; over 75% are singletons. Germline values: CDR1 MNHEY, CDR2 SVGAGI. V was clipped by 7 bases and J by 6 bases; unmatched bases: 7. The CDR3 sequence is 14 residues long. This chain connects TRBV6-5 to TRBJ2-1, with 9 bases lining up with TRBD1. This clonotype was obtained from a man between 45 and 60 years old with acute or convalescent COVID-19. The sample consisted of peripheral blood. CDR3 sequence (DNA): TGTGCCAGCATCCGGGACAGGGCCGGCAATGAGCAGTTCTTC. It encodes CASIRDRAGNEQFF.